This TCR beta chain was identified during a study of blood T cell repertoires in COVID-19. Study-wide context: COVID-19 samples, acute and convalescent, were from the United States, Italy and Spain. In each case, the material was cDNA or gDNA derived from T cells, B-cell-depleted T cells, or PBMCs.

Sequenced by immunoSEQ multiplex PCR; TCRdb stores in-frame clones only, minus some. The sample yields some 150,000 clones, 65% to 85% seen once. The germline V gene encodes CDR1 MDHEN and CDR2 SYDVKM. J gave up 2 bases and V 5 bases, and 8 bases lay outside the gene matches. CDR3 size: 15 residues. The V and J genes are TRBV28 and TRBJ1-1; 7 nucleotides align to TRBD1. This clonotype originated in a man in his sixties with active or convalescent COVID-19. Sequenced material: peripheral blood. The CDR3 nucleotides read TGTGCCAGCAGTCCCCACAGGGGACAAAACACTGAAGCTTTCTTT. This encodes CASSPHRGQNTEAFF.